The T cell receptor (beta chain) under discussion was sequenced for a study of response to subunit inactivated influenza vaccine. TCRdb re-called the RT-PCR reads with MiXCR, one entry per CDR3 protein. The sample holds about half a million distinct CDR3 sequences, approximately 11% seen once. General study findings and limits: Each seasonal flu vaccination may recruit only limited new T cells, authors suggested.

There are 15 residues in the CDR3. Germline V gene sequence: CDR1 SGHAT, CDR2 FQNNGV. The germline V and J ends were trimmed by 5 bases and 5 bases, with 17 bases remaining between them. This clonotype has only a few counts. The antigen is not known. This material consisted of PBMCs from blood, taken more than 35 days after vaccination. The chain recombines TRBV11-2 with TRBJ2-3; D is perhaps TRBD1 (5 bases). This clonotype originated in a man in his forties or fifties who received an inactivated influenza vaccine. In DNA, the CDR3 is TGTGCCAGCAGCCCTCGACAGTTTCGCGGAGATACGCAGTATTTT. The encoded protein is CASSPRQFRGDTQYF.